The 5 T cell receptor beta chains given below trace back to one sample, sequenced in a study of CD8+ T cells in alopecia areata. Reverse transcribed after extraction, RNA yielded cDNA as the sequencing template. Sequenced by immunoSEQ multiplex PCR; TCRdb stores in-frame clones only, minus some. The sample has 180,000 or so clones, less than 80% seen once. The sample was CD8+ T cells sorted from blood, taken at week 0. The source of these receptors is a human donor with alopecia areata.

Concerning this clone: Other DNA sequences in the sample encode the same CDR3. V and J are TRBV2 and TRBJ2-1; D possibly corresponds to TRBD1 (6 bases). Germline assignment: CDR1 SNHLY and CDR2 FYNNEI. This CDR3 contains 10 residues. CDR3 protein: CASQGNEQFF. For the CDR3, the DNA is TGTGCAAGCCAGGGGAATGAGCAGTTCTTC.

This chain links TRBV11-2 with TRBJ2-3; D might be TRBD2 (5 bases). V lost 3 bases, J lost 13 bases, and 11 bases lay in between. The germline V gene encodes CDR1 SGHAT and CDR2 FQNNGV. The CDR3 loop spans 11 amino acids. The CDR3: CASSLGVHKYF. The CDR3 DNA reads as TGTGCCAGCAGCTTGGGAGTCCATAAGTATTTT.

This sequence joins TRBV27 and TRBJ1-6; no firm D call. Trimming cost V 4 bases and J 8 bases, with 15 bases left between them. Germline CDR1 and CDR2: MNHEY and SMNVEV (reference sequence). The CDR3 extends over 15 amino acids. CDR3 in DNA: TGTGCCAGCAGTTCCCCCACCTCGGCGGATTCACCCCTCCACTTT. It codes for CASSSPTSADSPLHF.

The chain is built from TRBV27 and TRBJ2-7; D is unresolved. The CDR3 has 14 residues. The germline V gene encodes CDR1 MNHEY and CDR2 SMNVEV (reference sequence). V lost 0 bases and J 2 bases, leaving 8 bases between the germline ends. CDR3 coding DNA: TGTGCCAGCAGTTTATCGGGCAGAACCTACGAGCAGTACTTC. Residues: CASSLSGRTYEQYF.

The rearrangement joins TRBV30 to TRBJ2-3, with a tentative D call TRBD2 (5 bases). V was shortened by 0 bases and J by 0 bases, with 10 bases between the two germline ends. This CDR3 has 15 amino acids. Germline V lookup: CDR1 GTSNPN, CDR2 SVGIG (reference sequence). CDR3 in amino acids: CAWSVAGSSTDTQYF. In nucleotides, the CDR3 is TGTGCCTGGAGTGTGGCGGGCTCTAGCACAGATACGCAGTATTTT.